The 9 T cell receptor beta chains below all came from one sample that was sequenced in a study of cytomegalovirus exposure and HLA in healthy donors. The PCR had 60 Vbeta and 13 Jbeta primers. Assay used: immunoSEQ multiplex PCR; TCRdb lists only in-frame clones, some missing. The table includes about 300,000 clones, roughly 90% detected once. Sequencing was carried out using PBMCs. The receptors were gathered from a man aged 35 to 55 in good health and CMV-seropositive.

This chain connects TRBV7-2 to TRBJ2-2, with TRBD2 matching 7 bases. The CDR3 loop spans 15 amino acids. With 3 bases clipped from V and 6 bases from J, the junction kept 7 bases outside the gene matches. Germline V gene sequence: CDR1 SGHTA, CDR2 FQGNSA. Here the CDR3 DNA reads TGTGCCAGCAGCTTTGGCGGGAGAATCGCCGGGGAGCTGTTTTTT. It is translated as CASSFGGRIAGELFF.

The chain uses TRBV28 and TRBJ2-7; D call uncertain. V was clipped by 3 bases and J by 2 bases, with 8 bases between them. The CDR3 spans 13 residues. The germline V gene has CDR1 MDHEN and CDR2 SYDVKM. This CDR3 reads CASSLAETYEQYF. For the CDR3, the DNA is TGTGCCAGCAGTTTGGCAGAAACCTACGAGCAGTACTTC. The entire variable domain, with the rest obtained from reference TRBV28 and TRBJ2-7, is as follows: DVKVTQSSRYLVKRTGEKVFLECVQDMDHENMFWYRQDPGLGLRLIYFSYDVKMKEKGDIPEGYSVSREKKERFSLILESASTNQTSMYLCASSLAETYEQYFGPGTRLTVT.

The gene calls are TRBV28 and TRBJ1-5, with unresolved D. Germline V gene data show CDR1 as MDHEN and CDR2 as SYDVKM. V was pared by 7 bases and J by 0 bases, with 13 bases between. The CDR3 covers 15 residues. This CDR3 reads CASNPPGSSNQPQHF. For the CDR3, the DNA is TGTGCCAGCAACCCCCCGGGATCTAGCAATCAGCCCCAGCATTTT.

The V and J genes are TRBV27 and TRBJ2-7; 11 bases match TRBD2. The length of the CDR3 is 15 residues. The V and J ends lost 5 bases and 6 bases, in that order; junction bases with no gene match: 9. Germline assignment: CDR1 MNHEY and CDR2 SMNVEV (reference sequence). Here the CDR3 DNA reads TGTGCCAGCAGTATCGCACTAGCGGGAGTATCCGAGCAGTACTTC. This gives the protein CASSIALAGVSEQYF.

The CDR3 sequence: CASSPTGVGNQPQHF. CDR3 DNA sequence: TGTGCCAGCAGCCCTACAGGGGTGGGCAATCAGCCCCAGCATTTT. This sequence joins TRBV14 and TRBJ1-5; 7 bases align to TRBD1. The V gene end was trimmed by 4 bases and the J gene end by 2 bases; junction bases not matched to a gene: 5. The CDR3 extends over 15 amino acids. In germline, CDR1 is SGHDN, CDR2 FVKESK.

The chain is built from TRBV5-4 and TRBJ2-2; 9 bases match TRBD2. CDR3 size: 16 residues. The V and J ends lost 2 bases and 0 bases, in that order; junction bases with no gene match: 2. Germline assignment: CDR1 SGHNT and CDR2 YYREEE (reference sequence). The CDR3 reads CASSFRLAANTGELFF. CDR3 in DNA: TGTGCCAGCAGCTTCAGACTAGCGGCGAACACCGGGGAGCTGTTTTTT.

The V call is TRBV27, the J call TRBJ1-1; D perhaps matches TRBD1 (5 bases). Trimming removed 6 bases at V and 1 base at J, with 15 bases between. The CDR3 is made up of 15 amino acids. The germline gives CDR1 MNHEY, CDR2 SMNVEV (reference sequence). This chain's CDR3 is CASSLGGEWNTEAFF. The DNA of the CDR3 is TGTGCCAGCAGCCTCGGGGGGGAGTGGAACACTGAAGCTTTCTTT.

The CDR3 sequence: CASSLTGKLQPQHF. DNA for the CDR3: TGTGCCAGCAGCTTGACAGGGAAATTACAGCCCCAGCATTTT. The V and J genes are TRBV5-8 and TRBJ1-5, with D perhaps TRBD1 (6 bases). CDR1 SGHTS and CDR2 YDEGEE come from the germline V gene. The ends were cut back, 1 base at V and 7 bases at J, with 12 bases in the middle. CDR3 length: 14 residues.

The count of this clone is one. V and J are TRBV7-3 and TRBJ2-1, with 8 bases fitting TRBD2. This CDR3 is 19 amino acids long. CDR1 and CDR2 from the germline V gene are SGHTA and FQGTGA. Losses at the gene ends were 5 bases for V and 0 bases for J; bases not matched to a gene: 15. In DNA, the CDR3 is TGTGCCAGCAGCCAGCGGCCGGGGGGGCGGCACAGCTCCTACAATGAGCAGTTCTTC. It encodes CASSQRPGGRHSSYNEQFF.